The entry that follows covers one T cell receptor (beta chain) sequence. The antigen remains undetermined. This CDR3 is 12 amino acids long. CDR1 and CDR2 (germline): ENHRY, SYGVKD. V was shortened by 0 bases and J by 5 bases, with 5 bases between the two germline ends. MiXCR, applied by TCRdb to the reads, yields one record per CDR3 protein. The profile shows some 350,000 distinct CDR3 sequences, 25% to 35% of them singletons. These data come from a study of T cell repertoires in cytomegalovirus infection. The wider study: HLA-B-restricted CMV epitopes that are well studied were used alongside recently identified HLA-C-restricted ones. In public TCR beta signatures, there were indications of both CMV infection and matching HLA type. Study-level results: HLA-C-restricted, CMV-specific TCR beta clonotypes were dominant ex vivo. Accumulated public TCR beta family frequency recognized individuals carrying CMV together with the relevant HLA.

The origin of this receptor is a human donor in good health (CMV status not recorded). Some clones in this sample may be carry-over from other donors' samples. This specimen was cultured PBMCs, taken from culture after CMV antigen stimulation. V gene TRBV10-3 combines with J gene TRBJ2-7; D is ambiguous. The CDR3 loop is CAISESSDEQYF. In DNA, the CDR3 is TGTGCCATCAGTGAGTCGTCCGACGAGCAGTACTTC.